The 20 T cell receptor beta chains reported below all come from one sample, sequenced in a study of patients and donors after allogeneic stem cell transplantation. MiXCR was run by TCRdb on the RT-PCR reads, yielding one entry per CDR3 protein. The profile shows roughly 880,000 distinct CDR3 sequences, approximately 19% of them singletons. Sequenced sample: blood, either unsorted or a sorted T cell fraction (not recorded which). These receptors originate from a human donor who was either an allogeneic HSCT recipient or a stem cell or donor lymphocyte infusion donor (not recorded which). It is not recorded whose cells these are; they may come from a transplant donor.

The chain carries TRBV25-1 and TRBJ2-6; D is perhaps TRBD1 or TRBD2 (5 bases each). Germline CDR1 is MGHDK and CDR2 is SYGVNS. The CDR3 length is 16 residues. V lost 1 base to trimming and J lost 4 bases, with 11 bases between them. The CDR3 loop is CASSEWKGPGANVLTF. DNA for the CDR3: TGTGCCAGCAGTGAATGGAAGGGACCCGGGGCCAACGTCCTGACTTTC.

This clonotype was recorded many times. The rearrangement uses TRBV12-3 or TRBV12-4 and TRBJ2-7; tentatively, D is TRBD2 (6 bases). This CDR3 contains 12 residues. Trimming took off 8 bases at V and 4 bases at J, with 12 bases between the two ends. CDR3 sequence: CASSIGSYEQYF. As DNA, the CDR3 is TGTGCCAGCTCCATCGGGAGTTACGAGCAGTACTTC.

This clonotype was recorded a few times. This chain joins TRBV3-1 and TRBJ2-7; D is ambiguous. Germline assignment: CDR1 LGHDT and CDR2 YNNKEL (reference sequence). The CDR3 sequence is 16 residues long. The V and J ends lost 0 bases and 3 bases respectively, with 15 bases between them. The CDR3 sequence: CASSQESYRKGYEQYF. In DNA form, the CDR3 reads TGTGCCAGCAGCCAAGAGAGTTACAGAAAAGGCTACGAGCAGTACTTC.

The genes are TRBV2 and TRBJ1-6; D not resolved. Germline V gene data show CDR1 as SNHLY and CDR2 as FYNNEI. This CDR3 contains 14 residues. V was pared by 10 bases and J by 5 bases, with 15 bases between. The CDR3, as DNA: TGTGCCATCTCCCGGCCGCCGGATAATTCACCCCTCCACTTT. Protein sequence: CAISRPPDNSPLHF.

This chain links TRBV20-1 with TRBJ2-5; either TRBD1 or TRBD2 may fit D (5 bases each). Deletions cut 5 bases from V and 5 bases from J, with 15 bases between. This CDR3 spans 13 amino acids. Germline CDR1 DFQATT, CDR2 SNEGSKA (reference sequence). The CDR3 DNA is TGCAGTGCTTTGGGACCGGTGGGCGAGACCCAGTACTTC. This translates into CSALGPVGETQYF.

This clonotype was seen a few times. For the CDR3, the DNA is TGTGCCAGCAGTCTCGGACAGGGCCGTCAGCCCCAGCATTTT. Amino acid sequence: CASSLGQGRQPQHF. The chain has TRBV27 and TRBJ1-5; the match to TRBD1 covers 8 bases. The V gene's germline CDR1 is MNHEY and CDR2 SMNVEV (reference sequence). CDR3 length equals 14 residues. The V and J ends lost 5 bases and 6 bases, in that order; junction bases with no gene match: 6.

This clonotype showed up just a few times. V gene TRBV5-1 combines with J gene TRBJ2-6, with a weak D call TRBD1 (5 bases). CDR3 length: 14 residues. Germline V CDR1 and CDR2: SGHRS, YFSETQ. Trimming stripped 7 bases from V and 0 bases from J, with 8 bases between. The CDR3 nucleotides read TGCGCCAGCGGGGCCATCTCTGGGGCCAACGTCCTGACTTTC. It translates to CASGAISGANVLTF. The full variable domain, in which reference TRBV5-1 and TRBJ2-6 provide the parts outside the CDR3, is KAGVTQTPRYLIKTRGQQVTLSCSPISGHRSVSWYQQTPGQGLQFLFEYFSETQRNKGNFPGRFSGRQFSNSRSEMNVSTLELGDSALYLCASGAISGANVLTFGAGSRLTVL.

This clonotype has a handful of counts. The J gene is TRBJ2-7, the V gene TRBV28; no reliable D call. The CDR3 extends over 11 amino acids. Germline V lookup: CDR1 MDHEN, CDR2 SYDVKM. V lost 8 bases and J 5 bases, leaving 10 bases between the germline ends. The CDR3 loop is CASRHAHEQYF. The DNA for the CDR3 is TGTGCCAGCCGACATGCCCACGAGCAGTACTTC. Supplemented by reference TRBV28 and TRBJ2-7, the full variable domain reads DVKVTQSSRYLVKRTGEKVFLECVQDMDHENMFWYRQDPGLGLRLIYFSYDVKMKEKGDIPEGYSVSREKKERFSLILESASTNQTSMYLCASRHAHEQYFGPGTRLTVT.

This clonotype was found many times. This sequence joins TRBV15 and TRBJ2-1; D ambiguous. The V end was cut by 0 bases, the J end by 4 bases, with 10 bases between. CDR1 and CDR2 (germline): LNHNV, YYDKDF (reference sequence). The CDR3 is 15 amino acids. CDR3 sequence reads: CATSRDRSSYNEQFF. CDR3 nucleotides: TGTGCCACCAGCAGAGATCGATCATCTTACAATGAGCAGTTCTTC.

Only a few counts were recorded for this clonotype. The chain employs TRBV4-2 and TRBJ2-5; maybe TRBD1 (5 bases). The CDR3 has 14 amino acids. Germline V gene lookup returns CDR1 LGHNA and CDR2 YNFKEQ. With 1 base removed from V and 5 bases from J, the gap between germline ends came to 11 bases. CDR3: CASSQVLKGETQYF. Written as DNA, the CDR3 is TGTGCCAGCAGCCAAGTGCTCAAGGGGGAGACCCAGTACTTC.

This clonotype was observed a handful of times. The chain uses TRBV24-1 and TRBJ2-1; TRBD2 agrees at 7 bases. This CDR3 region has 13 residues. Trimming removed 9 bases from V and 9 bases from J; junction bases left unmatched: 10. Germline CDR1 reads KGHDR; CDR2 reads SFDVKD. In DNA form, the CDR3 reads TGTGCCACCGGGCGGGGGTTGGGTAGTGAGCAGTTCTTC. Translating gives CATGRGLGSEQFF.

V usage is TRBV4-1 and J usage is TRBJ2-2; 7 bases match TRBD1. The junction had 6 bases not matched to a gene; V was cut back by 4 bases and J by 1 base. This CDR3 spans 16 amino acids. Germline CDR1 and CDR2: MGHRA and YSYEKL. The CDR3 here is CASSRYRGWNTGELFF. The CDR3 DNA reads as TGCGCCAGCAGCCGATACAGGGGCTGGAACACCGGGGAGCTGTTTTTT.

The chain employs TRBV5-1 and TRBJ2-1; TRBD2 agrees at 7 bases. V dropped 4 bases and J dropped 6; count of bases not matched to a gene: 13. CDR3 length: 16 amino acids. Looked up from germline, CDR1 is SGHRS and CDR2 is YFSETQ. The CDR3 DNA reads TGCGCCAGCAGCACCCGTTTCAGTGGGAGGGTCAATGAGCAGTTCTTC. Residues: CASSTRFSGRVNEQFF.

In this sample, this clonotype turned up many times. The chain has TRBV4-1 and TRBJ1-2; no definite D call. CDR1 is MGHRA, CDR2 YSYEKL, per germline. V was shortened by 0 bases and J by 4 bases, with 3 bases between the two germline ends. The CDR3 spans 12 residues. The CDR3 region is CASSQDGYGYTF. CDR3 in DNA: TGCGCCAGCAGCCAAGACGGCTATGGCTACACCTTC.

This clonotype was recorded a few times. The chain carries TRBV25-1 and TRBJ2-7; TRBD1 aligns across 8 bases. The ends lost 4 bases at V and 6 bases at J; junction bases unmatched: 5. The CDR3 totals 13 residues. Germline V gene sequence: CDR1 MGHDK, CDR2 SYGVNS. The CDR3 protein is CASSGAGGSEQYF. CDR3 bases: TGTGCCAGCAGTGGTGCAGGGGGCAGCGAGCAGTACTTC.

The V gene is TRBV6-2 or TRBV6-3, the J gene TRBJ2-1; a possible D gene is TRBD1 (6 bases). Germline V lookup: CDR1 MNHEY, CDR2 SVGEGT. The CDR3 runs 12 residues. V was clipped by 6 bases and J by 10 bases, with 13 bases between them. The CDR3 protein is CASSQSGTEQFF. CDR3 DNA: TGTGCCAGCAGCCAGTCCGGGACAGAGCAGTTCTTC.

The gene calls are TRBV4-2 and TRBJ1-3; 8 bases match TRBD1. CDR1 is LGHNA and CDR2 is YNFKEQ in the germline V gene. The CDR3 covers 16 residues. V lost 2 bases, J lost 3 bases, and 6 bases stayed unmatched. The CDR3 reads CASSQLQGDLGNTIYF. CDR3 in DNA: TGTGCCAGCAGCCAATTACAGGGGGACCTTGGAAACACCATATATTTT.

J is TRBJ2-7 and V is TRBV5-1, with TRBD2 matching over 7 bases. V lost 4 bases to trimming and J lost 4 bases; unmatched junction nucleotides: 11. The CDR3 runs to 15 residues. The germline V gene has CDR1 SGHRS and CDR2 YFSETQ. CDR3 bases: TGCGCCAGCAGCCATTACGGCGGGGAGGGGTACGAGCAGTACTTC. Protein: CASSHYGGEGYEQYF.

The rearrangement joins TRBV6-1 to TRBJ2-7, with D maybe TRBD1 (5 bases). The CDR3 loop spans 14 amino acids. Germline values: CDR1 MNHNS, CDR2 SASEGT. The V end lost 3 bases, the J end lost 2 bases, and 11 bases lay between the germline ends. The CDR3 loop is CASSERTITYEQYF. The CDR3 region has the DNA TGTGCCAGCAGTGAGAGGACAATTACCTACGAGCAGTACTTC.

This clonotype has only a few counts. The chain couples TRBV5-1 to TRBJ1-5; D not resolved. Germline V lookup: CDR1 SGHRS, CDR2 YFSETQ. The CDR3 totals 14 residues. With 0 bases removed from V and 3 bases from J, the gap between germline ends came to 7 bases. CDR3 nucleotide sequence: TGCGCCAGCAGCTTGGAGGGCCTCAATCAGCCCCAGCATTTT. Translation gives CASSLEGLNQPQHF.